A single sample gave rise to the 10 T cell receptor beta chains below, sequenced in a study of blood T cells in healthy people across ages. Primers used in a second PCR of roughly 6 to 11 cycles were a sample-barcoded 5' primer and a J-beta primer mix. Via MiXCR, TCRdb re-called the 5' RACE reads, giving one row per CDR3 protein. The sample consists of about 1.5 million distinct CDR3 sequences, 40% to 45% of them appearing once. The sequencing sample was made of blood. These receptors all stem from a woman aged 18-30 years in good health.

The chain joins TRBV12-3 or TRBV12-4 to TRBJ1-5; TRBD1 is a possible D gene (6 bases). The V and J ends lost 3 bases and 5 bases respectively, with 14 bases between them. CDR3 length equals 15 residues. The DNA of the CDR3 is TGTGCCAGCAGTTTTCAGGGGTCCCGCGATCAGCCCCAGCATTTT. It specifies CASSFQGSRDQPQHF.

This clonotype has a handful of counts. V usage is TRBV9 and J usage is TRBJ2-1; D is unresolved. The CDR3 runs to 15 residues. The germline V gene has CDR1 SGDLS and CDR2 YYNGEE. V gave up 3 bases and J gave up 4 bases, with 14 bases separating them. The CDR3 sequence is CASSAGRTTYNEQFF. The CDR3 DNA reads TGTGCCAGCAGCGCAGGACGGACGACTTACAATGAGCAGTTCTTC.

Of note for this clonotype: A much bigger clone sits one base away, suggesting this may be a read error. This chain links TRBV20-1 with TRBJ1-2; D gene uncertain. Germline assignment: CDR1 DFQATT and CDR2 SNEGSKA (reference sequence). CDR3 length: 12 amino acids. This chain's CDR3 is CSAKGSNYGHTF. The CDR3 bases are TGCAGTGCTAAAGGGAGTAACTATGGCCACACCTTC.

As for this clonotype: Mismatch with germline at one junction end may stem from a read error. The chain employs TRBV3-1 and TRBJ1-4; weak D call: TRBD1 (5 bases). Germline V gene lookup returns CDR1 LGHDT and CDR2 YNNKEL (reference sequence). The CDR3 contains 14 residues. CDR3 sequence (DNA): TGTACCAGCAGCCGCTGGGGCAGGGACGAAAAACTGTTTTTT. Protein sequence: CTSSRWGRDEKLFF.

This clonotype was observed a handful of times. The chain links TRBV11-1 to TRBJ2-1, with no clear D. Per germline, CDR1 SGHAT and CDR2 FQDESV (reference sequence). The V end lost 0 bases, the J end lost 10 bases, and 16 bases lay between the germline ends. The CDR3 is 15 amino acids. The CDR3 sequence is CASSLAPSQRLEQFF. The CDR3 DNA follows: TGTGCCAGCAGCTTAGCGCCGAGTCAAAGATTAGAGCAGTTCTTC. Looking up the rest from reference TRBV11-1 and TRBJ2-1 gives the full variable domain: EAEVAQSPRYKITEKSQAVAFWCDPISGHATLYWYRQILGQGPELLVQFQDESVVDDSQLPKDRFSAERLKGVDSTLKIQPAELGDSAMYLCASSLAPSQRLEQFFGPGTRLTVL.

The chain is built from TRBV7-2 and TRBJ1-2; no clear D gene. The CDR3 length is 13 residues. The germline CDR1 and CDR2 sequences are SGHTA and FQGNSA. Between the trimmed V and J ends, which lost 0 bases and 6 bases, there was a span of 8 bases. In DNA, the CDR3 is TGTGCCAGCAGCTTAGCGGGGAGGAATGGCTACACCTTC. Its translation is CASSLAGRNGYTF.

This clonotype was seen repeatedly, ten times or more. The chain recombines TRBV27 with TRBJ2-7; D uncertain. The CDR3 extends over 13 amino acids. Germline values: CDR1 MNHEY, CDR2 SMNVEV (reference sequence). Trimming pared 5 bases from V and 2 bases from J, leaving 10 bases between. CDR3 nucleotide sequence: TGTGCCAGCAGTGTTGGTAGGACCTACGAGCAGTACTTC. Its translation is CASSVGRTYEQYF.

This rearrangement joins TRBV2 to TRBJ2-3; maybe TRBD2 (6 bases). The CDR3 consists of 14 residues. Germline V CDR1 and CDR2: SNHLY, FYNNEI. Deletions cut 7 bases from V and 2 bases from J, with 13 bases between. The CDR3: CASNTGTHTDTQYF. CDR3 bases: TGTGCCAGCAACACCGGGACTCACACAGATACGCAGTATTTT.

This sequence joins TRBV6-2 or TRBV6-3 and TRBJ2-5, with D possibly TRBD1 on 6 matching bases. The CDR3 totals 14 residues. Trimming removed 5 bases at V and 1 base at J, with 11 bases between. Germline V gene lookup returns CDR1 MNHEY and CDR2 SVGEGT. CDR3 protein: CASSMGTPQETQYF. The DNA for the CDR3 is TGTGCCAGCAGTATGGGGACACCCCAAGAGACCCAGTACTTC.

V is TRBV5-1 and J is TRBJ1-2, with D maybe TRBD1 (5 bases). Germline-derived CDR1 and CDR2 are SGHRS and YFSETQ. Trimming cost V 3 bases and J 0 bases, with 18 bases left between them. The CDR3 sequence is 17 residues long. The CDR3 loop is CASSWTSGGTPNYGYTF. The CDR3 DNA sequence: TGCGCCAGCAGCTGGACCTCGGGGGGGACCCCTAACTATGGCTACACCTTC.